The next 25 T cell receptor beta chains were all read from a single sample in a study of a mutant IDH1 vaccine in newly diagnosed glioma. TCRdb keeps only in-frame clones here, not all; method: immunoSEQ multiplex PCR. The data contain about 30,000 clones, roughly 90% of them seen just once; the ten biggest clones take up less than 25%. Regarding time point: week 11, during vaccination. Topical imiquimod was applied with each vaccine dose, which held 300 ug of mutant IDH1 20-mer peptide. Their specific antigens are unknown. The sample consisted of PBMCs, taken from a glioma patient whose treatment included an IDH1 peptide vaccine. Source of these receptors: a man between 18 and 29 years old with glioma.

The V and J genes are TRBV19 and TRBJ1-2; tentatively, D is TRBD1 (6 bases). V was pared by 4 bases and J by 3 bases, with 15 bases between. The CDR3 consists of 15 residues. In germline, CDR1 is LNHDA, CDR2 SQIVND (reference sequence). The CDR3 DNA is TGTGCCAGTAGTACTACCGGGACATCTGACTATGGCTACACCTTC. Encoded protein: CASSTTGTSDYGYTF.

V and J are TRBV29-1 and TRBJ1-2; the D gene is possibly TRBD1 (5 bases). Germline values: CDR1 SQVTM, CDR2 ANQGSEA. The length of the CDR3 is 14 residues. The germline V and J ends were trimmed by 4 bases and 0 bases, with 12 bases remaining between them. This CDR3 reads CSVVGAGTNYGYTF. CDR3 bases: TGCAGCGTTGTCGGGGCAGGGACTAACTATGGCTACACCTTC.

This clone was detected a few times. The rearrangement joins TRBV20-1 to TRBJ1-4; no firm D call. Trimming left V 6 bases short and J 8 bases short, with 4 bases between. Germline-derived CDR1 and CDR2 are DFQATT and SNEGSKA (reference sequence). The CDR3 is 9 residues long. The CDR3: CSAGEKLFF. CDR3 bases: TGCAGTGCCGGGGAAAAACTGTTTTTT.

The chain combines TRBV6-1 with TRBJ2-3, with a tentative D call TRBD1 (6 bases). The CDR3 has 15 amino acids. Germline V lookup: CDR1 MNHNS, CDR2 SASEGT. Trimming shortened V by 4 bases and J by 2 bases, and 13 bases separated the two germline ends. Here the CDR3 DNA reads TGTGCCAGCAGTGCCCTAACAGGGAACACAGATACGCAGTATTTT. It codes for CASSALTGNTDTQYF.

V usage is TRBV19 and J usage is TRBJ1-2; 7 nucleotides agree with TRBD1. Germline V CDR1 and CDR2: LNHDA, SQIVND (reference sequence). The CDR3 is 15 residues long. Losses at the gene ends were 5 bases for V and 2 bases for J; bases not matched to a gene: 8. The CDR3 bases are TGTGCCAGTAGTGTGACCTCGGGACAGAACTATGGCTACACCTTC. Its protein product is CASSVTSGQNYGYTF.

V is TRBV4-3 and J is TRBJ1-1; D is ambiguous. The germline CDR1 and CDR2 sequences are LGHNA and YSLEER. With 0 bases removed from V and 0 bases from J, the gap between germline ends came to 11 bases. This CDR3 is built from 16 residues. CDR3 amino acids: CASSQDRQFMNTEAFF. CDR3 coding DNA: TGCGCCAGCAGCCAAGATAGGCAGTTCATGAACACTGAAGCTTTCTTT.

The chain has TRBV19 and TRBJ2-2, with TRBD2 identical over 12 bases. The CDR3 covers 15 residues. Germline V gene lookup returns CDR1 LNHDA and CDR2 SQIVND (reference sequence). The ends lost 10 bases at V and 3 bases at J; junction bases unmatched: 6. This CDR3 reads CATTSGSKYTGELFF. CDR3 DNA: TGTGCCACGACTAGCGGGAGCAAGTACACCGGGGAGCTGTTTTTT.

The chain joins TRBV30 to TRBJ2-1; no clear D gene. CDR1 GTSNPN and CDR2 SVGIG come from the germline V gene (reference sequence). Trimming left V 0 bases short and J 7 bases short, with 7 bases between. This CDR3 contains 12 residues. The chain's CDR3 is CAWSVARNEQFF. The CDR3, as DNA: TGTGCCTGGAGTGTAGCCCGGAATGAGCAGTTCTTC.

The chain carries TRBV29-1 and TRBJ2-7; D gene uncertain. The CDR3 loop spans 13 amino acids. Per germline, CDR1 SQVTM and CDR2 ANQGSEA. Between the trimmed V and J ends, which lost 0 bases and 4 bases, there was a span of 10 bases. CDR3 protein: CSVEDPLTYEQYF. For the CDR3, the DNA is TGCAGCGTTGAAGATCCCCTTACTTACGAGCAGTACTTC.

This clone was detected once. J is TRBJ2-1 and V is TRBV5-1; D might be TRBD1 (7 bases). Deletions cut 4 bases from V and 4 bases from J, with 9 bases between. The V gene's germline CDR1 is SGHRS and CDR2 YFSETQ. The CDR3 has 13 residues. CDR3 coding DNA: TGCGCCAGCAGCGCGGGACAGTACAATGAGCAGTTCTTC. Translation: CASSAGQYNEQFF.

This chain links TRBV7-9 with TRBJ1-1, with a tentative D call TRBD1 (6 bases). V was trimmed by 6 bases and J by 5 bases, leaving 13 bases between them. CDR3 length: 13 residues. The germline V gene has CDR1 SEHNR and CDR2 FQNEAQ (reference sequence). CDR3 in amino acids: CASRGGQWTEAFF. DNA of the CDR3: TGTGCCAGCAGAGGGGGTCAATGGACTGAAGCTTTCTTT.

The rearrangement uses TRBV30 and TRBJ2-7; D is undetermined. CDR1 is GTSNPN, CDR2 SVGIG, per germline (reference sequence). Trimming took 5 bases from V and 3 from J, leaving 8 bases between them. This CDR3 spans 11 amino acids. In DNA form, the CDR3 reads TGTGCCTGGGGGTGGGGCTACGAGCAGTACTTC. It specifies CAWGWGYEQYF.

J is TRBJ1-5 and V is TRBV7-2; D is unclear. The ends were cut back, 5 bases at V and 1 base at J, with 9 bases in the middle. CDR3 length: 14 residues. Per germline, CDR1 SGHTA and CDR2 FQGNSA. The CDR3: CASSPAGSNQPQHF. In DNA, the CDR3 is TGTGCCAGCAGCCCCGCAGGCAGCAATCAGCCCCAGCATTTT.

This chain uses TRBV5-4 with TRBJ1-4; 10 bases are a match to TRBD1. The CDR3 sequence is 14 residues long. The J segment lost 8 bases and the V segment lost 3 bases, leaving 4 bases of the junction unmatched. Germline CDR1 and CDR2: SGHNT and YYREEE (reference sequence). CDR3 sequence: CASSSGQGQEKLFF. The DNA for the CDR3 is TGTGCCAGCAGCTCGGGACAGGGGCAGGAAAAACTGTTTTTT.

The chain has TRBV19 and TRBJ2-3; 7 positions agree with TRBD1. The CDR3 is made up of 14 amino acids. V shed 6 bases, J shed 0 bases, and the junction held 3 bases outside the gene matches. Germline V CDR1 and CDR2: LNHDA, SQIVND (reference sequence). The CDR3 sequence: CASSETGSTDTQYF. The CDR3 DNA sequence: TGTGCCAGTAGCGAGACAGGGAGCACAGATACGCAGTATTTT. Combining the CDR3 with reference TRBV19 and TRBJ2-3 gives the whole variable domain DGGITQSPKYLFRKEGQNVTLSCEQNLNHDAMYWYRQDPGQGLRLIYYSQIVNDFQKGDIAEGYSVSREKKESFPLTVTSAQKNPTAFYLCASSETGSTDTQYFGPGTRLTVL.

The J gene is TRBJ2-1, the V gene TRBV7-9; TRBD2 agrees at 7 bases. Germline values: CDR1 SEHNR, CDR2 FQNEAQ (reference sequence). With 5 bases clipped from V and 5 bases from J, the junction kept 9 bases outside the gene matches. This CDR3 is 15 amino acids long. CDR3 amino acids: CASSPGGGRNNEQFF. Here the CDR3 DNA reads TGTGCCAGCAGCCCGGGCGGCGGGAGAAACAATGAGCAGTTCTTC.

This clone has only one observation. The chain uses TRBV6-1 and TRBJ1-5, with TRBD1 matching over 7 bases. Germline V gene data show CDR1 as MNHNS and CDR2 as SASEGT. The CDR3 is 14 residues long. The V gene end was trimmed by 8 bases and the J gene end by 0 bases; junction bases not matched to a gene: 4. CDR3 protein: CASGTGVSNQPQHF. CDR3 nucleotides: TGTGCCAGCGGAACAGGGGTTAGCAATCAGCCCCAGCATTTT.

This chain joins TRBV6-6 and TRBJ2-7; possible D gene TRBD2, 6 bases. CDR1 is MNHNY, CDR2 SVGAGI, per germline (reference sequence). V was trimmed by 7 bases and J by 5 bases, leaving 21 bases between them. The length of the CDR3 is 15 residues. As DNA, the CDR3 is TGTGCCAGCACCGGGACTTACCCCCAGGTTGACGAGCAGTACTTC. This encodes CASTGTYPQVDEQYF.

V and J are TRBV6-5 and TRBJ1-1; D remains unclear. CDR3 length: 16 residues. Germline CDR1 MNHEY, CDR2 SVGAGI. V was shortened by 4 bases and J by 0 bases, with 15 bases between the two germline ends. The CDR3 DNA sequence: TGTGCCAGCAGTTCCGGCTCCGTGAGTATGAACACTGAAGCTTTCTTT. Its translation is CASSSGSVSMNTEAFF.

The chain joins TRBV28 to TRBJ1-5, with 9 bases lining up with TRBD1. The CDR3 length is 15 residues. Germline loops: CDR1 MDHEN, CDR2 SYDVKM. V shed 6 bases and J 3 bases; nucleotides not matched to a gene: 6. The CDR3 loop is CASSITGGNNQPQHF. For the CDR3, the DNA is TGTGCCAGCAGCATCACAGGGGGCAACAATCAGCCCCAGCATTTT.

The CDR3 loop is CSAVRDTEAFF. The DNA for the CDR3 is TGCAGTGCTGTAAGGGATACTGAAGCTTTCTTT. This chain joins TRBV20-1 and TRBJ1-1; no definite D call. Trimming removed 5 bases at V and 5 bases at J, with 9 bases between. Germline V gives CDR1 DFQATT, CDR2 SNEGSKA (reference sequence). CDR3 length: 11 amino acids.

The chain couples TRBV19 to TRBJ2-7; 14 nucleotides align to TRBD2. Germline V gene sequence: CDR1 LNHDA, CDR2 SQIVND (reference sequence). CDR3 length: 15 residues. V was clipped by 5 bases and J by 6 bases; unmatched bases: 6. CDR3 protein: CASSAGTSGRIEQYF. DNA for the CDR3: TGTGCCAGTAGTGCCGGGACTAGCGGGAGAATCGAGCAGTACTTC.

The chain recombines TRBV28 with TRBJ2-1, with 12 bases aligning to TRBD2. V trimming: 3 bases; J trimming: 4 bases; junction bases outside the gene matches: 4. Germline V lookup: CDR1 MDHEN, CDR2 SYDVKM. This CDR3 is 16 amino acids long. The CDR3 region is CASSLSTSGSYNEQFF. The CDR3 DNA follows: TGTGCCAGCAGTTTGTCGACTAGCGGGAGTTACAATGAGCAGTTCTTC. Drawing the rest from reference TRBV28 and TRBJ2-1, the complete variable domain is DVKVTQSSRYLVKRTGEKVFLECVQDMDHENMFWYRQDPGLGLRLIYFSYDVKMKEKGDIPEGYSVSREKKERFSLILESASTNQTSMYLCASSLSTSGSYNEQFFGPGTRLTVL.

The count of this clone is one. This chain joins TRBV18 and TRBJ1-6; TRBD1 matches 10 bases. The CDR3 is 15 amino acids. The germline V gene has CDR1 KGHSH and CDR2 LQKENI. J gave up 6 bases and V 6 bases, and 5 bases lay outside the gene matches. The CDR3 sequence is CASSPRDRGNSPLHF. The CDR3 DNA reads TGTGCCAGCTCTCCTCGGGACAGGGGTAATTCACCCCTCCACTTT.

The chain carries TRBV30 and TRBJ2-3; the match to TRBD1 covers 7 bases. Germline CDR1 GTSNPN, CDR2 SVGIG (reference sequence). V shed 7 bases, J shed 0 bases, and the junction held 7 bases outside the gene matches. This CDR3 has 14 amino acids. In DNA form, the CDR3 reads TGTGCCTCCGAGGGGGCCCCTAGCACAGATACGCAGTATTTT. This gives the protein CASEGAPSTDTQYF. The full variable domain, in which reference TRBV30 and TRBJ2-3 provide the parts outside the CDR3, is SQTIHQWPATLVQPVGSPLSLECTVEGTSNPNLYWYRQAAGRGLQLLFYSVGIGQISSEVPQNLSASRPQDRQFILSSKKLLLSDSGFYLCASEGAPSTDTQYFGPGTRLTVL.